This T cell receptor (beta chain) was identified during a study of T cell changes during pregnancy in multiple sclerosis. Some clones are missing from TCRdb's copy, which holds only in-frame ones; the method was immunoSEQ multiplex PCR. The repertoire holds about 110,000 clones, with just over 90% as singletons. This clone appeared once. This sample comprised peripheral blood, obtained after pregnancy. The TCR was taken from a female donor with multiple sclerosis, enrolled in a pregnancy study.

The DNA of the CDR3 is TGTGCCAGCAGCTTAGCCGGGGGGTGGACCGGGGAGCTGTTTTTT. Protein sequence: CASSLAGGWTGELFF. The chain couples TRBV11-3 to TRBJ2-2; 7 bases match TRBD2. CDR1 SGHNT and CDR2 YENEEA come from the germline V gene. V lost 1 base to trimming and J lost 5 bases; unmatched junction nucleotides: 4. The CDR3 sequence is 15 residues long.